Reported below is one TCR beta chain. Antigen unknown. Libraries were prepared by immunoSEQ multiplex PCR; TCRdb keeps only in-frame clonotypes and omits some of them. The data hold about 140,000 clones, with more than 85% observed a single time. These data belong to a study of T cell responses to AZD1222 COVID-19 vaccine. Whole-study results and caveats: Baseline serostatus was positive in only a handful of AZD1222 recipients. Clonal diversity was possibly underestimated, and the donors were mostly white British, with more females.

This CDR3 has 16 amino acids. The trim removed 2 bases at V and 7 bases at J, leaving 6 bases unmatched. The germline V gene encodes CDR1 KGHSH and CDR2 LQKENI. The sequence derives from an adult in good health. The chain joins TRBV18 to TRBJ2-2, with TRBD1 matching over 11 bases. The source was peripheral blood, collected on day 0 of AZD1222 vaccination. CDR3 loop: CASSPGTGGVHGELFF. The DNA of the CDR3 is TGTGCCAGCTCACCAGGGACAGGGGGAGTCCACGGGGAGCTGTTTTTT.